This passage covers 21 T cell receptor beta chains from one sample sequenced in a study of T cell responses to AZD1222 COVID-19 vaccine. This table comes from immunoSEQ multiplex PCR, and its TCRdb copy is limited to in-frame clones, with some not included. The table includes about 110,000 clones, 81% detected once. The material sequenced was peripheral blood, taken on day 0 of AZD1222 vaccination. These receptors were obtained from an adult in good health.

This sequence joins TRBV11-2 and TRBJ2-7; 7 positions match TRBD2. The CDR3 spans 15 residues. The germline V gene has CDR1 SGHAT and CDR2 FQNNGV. V shed 5 bases and J 0 bases; nucleotides not matched to a gene: 7. The CDR3 protein is CASSKSGTTSYEQYF. The CDR3 bases are TGTGCCAGCAGCAAGTCCGGGACTACCTCCTACGAGCAGTACTTC.

This clone turned up a few times. The chain recombines TRBV5-1 with TRBJ2-7, with 9 nucleotides matching TRBD1. The CDR3 runs 15 residues. The junction had 15 bases not matched to a gene; V was cut back by 6 bases and J by 8 bases. Per germline, CDR1 SGHRS and CDR2 YFSETQ. CDR3 nucleotides: TGCGCCAGCACCGAGATGGGACAGGGCCTTACCCAGCAGTACTTC. Amino acid sequence: CASTEMGQGLTQQYF.

This chain connects TRBV19 to TRBJ2-1; D uncertain. V was trimmed by 3 bases and J by 8 bases, leaving 11 bases between them. In germline, CDR1 is LNHDA, CDR2 SQIVND (reference sequence). This CDR3 comprises 13 residues. CDR3 DNA: TGTGCCAGTAGTATTCGGAAACGGGATGAGCAGTTCTTC. This encodes CASSIRKRDEQFF.

J is TRBJ2-1 and V is TRBV6-2 or TRBV6-3; D gene unclear. This CDR3 comprises 15 residues. CDR1 is MNHEY and CDR2 is SVGEGT in the germline V gene. Trimming took 1 base from V and 2 from J, leaving 9 bases between them. The CDR3 here is CASSYYDRPYNEQFF. The CDR3 nucleotides read TGTGCCAGCAGTTACTACGACCGACCCTACAATGAGCAGTTCTTC.

This clone has only a few counts. V and J are TRBV13 and TRBJ2-4; 10 positions match TRBD1. The CDR3 contains 16 residues. Germline V lookup: CDR1 PRHDT, CDR2 FYEKMQ (reference sequence). V was pared by 3 bases and J by 2 bases, with 4 bases of the junction left unmatched. CDR3 bases: TGTGCCAGCAGCTTCCGGACAGGGGGGACCAAAAACATTCAGTACTTC. Translating it yields CASSFRTGGTKNIQYF.

V gene TRBV4-1 combines with J gene TRBJ2-4, with 8 bases lining up with TRBD2. CDR1 and CDR2 from the germline V gene are MGHRA and YSYEKL. The CDR3 contains 16 residues. The junction had 4 bases not matched to a gene; V was cut back by 3 bases and J by 0 bases. In DNA form, the CDR3 reads TGCGCCAGCAGCCAGAGCGGGGGACTAGCCAAAAACATTCAGTACTTC. As protein: CASSQSGGLAKNIQYF.

The chain combines TRBV12-3 or TRBV12-4 with TRBJ1-2, with D hard to call. The CDR3 extends over 12 amino acids. V was cut by 5 bases and J by 1 base, with 5 bases left in between. CDR3 in amino acids: CASSTSNYGYTF. In nucleotides, the CDR3 is TGTGCCAGCAGTACAAGTAACTATGGCTACACCTTC.

The V call is TRBV29-1, the J call TRBJ1-3; 7 nucleotides match TRBD1. Germline V CDR1 and CDR2: SQVTM, ANQGSEA. There are 14 residues in the CDR3. The V segment lost 6 bases and the J segment 0 bases; nucleotides outside the gene matches: 5. In DNA form, the CDR3 reads TGCAGCGTCAAGACAGGGATCTCTGGAAACACCATATATTTT. Its translation: CSVKTGISGNTIYF.

CDR3 DNA: TGCGCCAGCAGCTTCCCCCGCCAAGAGACCCAGTACTTC. It specifies CASSFPRQETQYF. The rearrangement uses TRBV5-1 and TRBJ2-5; no clear D gene. The CDR3 runs to 13 residues. Trimming took 2 bases from V and 1 from J, leaving 6 bases between them. CDR1 is SGHRS, CDR2 YFSETQ, per germline.

This rearrangement joins TRBV6-1 to TRBJ2-3; perhaps TRBD2 as D (5 bases). CDR3 length: 12 residues. V was shortened by 3 bases and J by 6 bases, with 7 bases between the two germline ends. The germline V gene encodes CDR1 MNHNS and CDR2 SASEGT. CDR3 in DNA: TGTGCCAGCAGTGACAGGAGGGATACGCAGTATTTT. It is translated as CASSDRRDTQYF.

The chain employs TRBV29-1 and TRBJ1-2; 11 bases line up with TRBD1. The CDR3 is 12 residues long. The V and J ends lost 6 bases and 7 bases, in that order; junction bases with no gene match: 4. Germline CDR1 reads SQVTM; CDR2 reads ANQGSEA. In DNA form, the CDR3 reads TGCAGCGTGCTCGGACAGGGGGCTGGCTACACCTTC. It encodes CSVLGQGAGYTF.

This clone has just one count. The chain couples TRBV27 to TRBJ2-5, with 11 positions matching TRBD2. CDR1 and CDR2 from the germline V gene are MNHEY and SMNVEV (reference sequence). Trimming took 8 bases from V and 5 from J; bases not matched to a gene: 7. This CDR3 spans 14 amino acids. CDR3 in amino acids: CASRASGRFETQYF. The CDR3 DNA reads TGTGCCAGCCGGGCTAGCGGGAGGTTTGAGACCCAGTACTTC.

The rearrangement uses TRBV18 and TRBJ2-7; 11 bases fit TRBD2. CDR1 and CDR2 (germline): KGHSH, LQKENI. The length of the CDR3 is 16 residues. J lost 3 bases, V lost 2 bases, and 6 bases had no gene match. DNA for the CDR3: TGTGCCAGCTCACCAGTGGTTAGCGGGGGGGTCTACGAGCAGTACTTC. It translates to CASSPVVSGGVYEQYF.

This clone is a singleton in its sample. This sequence joins TRBV19 and TRBJ1-4; TRBD1 matches at 8 bases. Germline values: CDR1 LNHDA, CDR2 SQIVND (reference sequence). Trimming took 3 bases from V and 5 from J; bases not matched to a gene: 8. The CDR3 runs 16 residues. CDR3 in amino acids: CASSIGAGQVNEKLFF. Here the CDR3 DNA reads TGTGCCAGTAGTATTGGAGCGGGACAGGTGAATGAAAAACTGTTTTTT.

V and J are TRBV4-3 and TRBJ1-2, with D possibly TRBD1 on 6 matching bases. Per the germline V gene, CDR1 is LGHNA and CDR2 is YSLEER. Between the trimmed V and J ends, which lost 2 bases and 2 bases, there was a span of 9 bases. The CDR3 totals 14 residues. The CDR3 here is CASSQFTGNYGYTF. Here the CDR3 DNA reads TGCGCCAGCAGCCAATTCACAGGGAACTATGGCTACACCTTC.

The V gene is TRBV7-3, the J gene TRBJ2-7; 8 bases agree with TRBD1. Germline V CDR1 and CDR2: SGHTA, FQGTGA. Trimming took 5 bases from V and 3 from J; bases not matched to a gene: 3. The CDR3 is 13 amino acids. The DNA for the CDR3 is TGTGCCAGCAGCGTACAGGGGGACTACGAGCAGTACTTC. It yields the protein CASSVQGDYEQYF.

V usage is TRBV6-5 and J usage is TRBJ1-5; D gene unclear. Germline CDR1 reads MNHEY; CDR2 reads SVGAGI. This CDR3 is built from 13 residues. The V end lost 2 bases, the J end lost 5 bases, and 7 bases lay between the germline ends. CDR3: CASSYNRDQPQHF. CDR3 coding DNA: TGTGCCAGCAGTTACAACCGGGATCAGCCCCAGCATTTT.

The V and J genes are TRBV28 and TRBJ1-3; weak D call: TRBD1 (6 bases). The CDR3 is 16 residues long. The V gene's germline CDR1 is MDHEN and CDR2 SYDVKM. V lost 3 bases, J lost 0 bases, and 12 bases lay in between. The CDR3 protein is CASSFVQGFSGNTIYF. The CDR3 nucleotides read TGTGCCAGCAGTTTCGTACAGGGCTTCTCTGGAAACACCATATATTTT. The full variable domain, completed using reference TRBV28 and TRBJ1-3, is DVKVTQSSRYLVKRTGEKVFLECVQDMDHENMFWYRQDPGLGLRLIYFSYDVKMKEKGDIPEGYSVSREKKERFSLILESASTNQTSMYLCASSFVQGFSGNTIYFGEGSWLTVV.

This clone came up once. The V and J genes are TRBV7-2 and TRBJ1-1, with D possibly being TRBD1 (6 bases). CDR1 and CDR2 from the germline V gene are SGHTA and FQGNSA. This CDR3 contains 15 residues. V lost 1 base, J lost 5 bases, and 14 bases lay in between. For the CDR3, the DNA is TGTGCCAGCAGCTTAGTAAGGGGGGCAAAGACTGAAGCTTTCTTT. It yields the protein CASSLVRGAKTEAFF.

Written as DNA, the CDR3 is TGTGCCAGCAGCCGATCAGGGATCCTCTCTGGAAACACCATATATTTT. Amino acids: CASSRSGILSGNTIYF. The V and J genes are TRBV3-1 (or the pseudogene TRBV3-2) and TRBJ1-3, with D possibly matching TRBD1 (5 bases). Germline CDR1 is LGHDT and CDR2 is YNNKEL (reference sequence). The CDR3 contains 16 residues. Trimming cost V 4 bases and J 0 bases, with 13 bases left between them.

V is TRBV3-1 (or the pseudogene TRBV3-2) and J is TRBJ1-6; a weak D match, TRBD1 (5 bases). The CDR3 has 15 residues. Germline lookup yields CDR1 LGHDT and CDR2 YNNKEL (reference sequence). V was shortened by 1 base and J by 6 bases, with 10 bases between the two germline ends. DNA for the CDR3: TGTGCCAGCAGCCAAGGAGGGGTCCGTAATTCACCCCTCCACTTT. It translates to CASSQGGVRNSPLHF.